This entry is about one TCR beta chain. The antigen is not known. The data were taken from a study of memory CD4+ T cells and cytomegalovirus serostatus. Study results and limitations: Repertoires predicted CMV serostatus with median bootstrapped AUC of about 0.95. CD4+ memory repertoires contained about two fifths of the 164 reported CMV TCRbeta sequences.

Sequencing was performed with immunoSEQ multiplex PCR; in TCRdb, only in-frame clones are kept and a portion is missing. The table shows roughly 50,000 clones, with roughly 84% occurring only once. Single viable CD3+CD4+CD8-CD45RO+ cells were sorted as the memory CD4+ T cells. CMV serostatus came from serum IgG against pp150, pp28, p38, p52. Total CD4+ T cells were enriched by CD4 positive selection. The TCR originated in an adult in good health and CMV-seronegative. Some clones in this sample may be carry-over from other donors' samples. Sequencing was performed on memory CD4+ T cells from blood.

CDR3 nucleotide sequence: TGTGCCAGCTCACCAACGGGACAGGGATTGAGCTCCTACGAGCAGTACTTC. Translation gives CASSPTGQGLSSYEQYF. This chain connects TRBV18 to TRBJ2-7, with 9 nucleotides matching TRBD1. This CDR3 has 17 residues. Per germline, CDR1 KGHSH and CDR2 LQKENI. Losses at the gene ends were 2 bases for V and 0 bases for J; bases not matched to a gene: 8.